The 20 T cell receptor beta chains in this list originate from one sample, sequenced in a study of T cell changes during pregnancy in multiple sclerosis. Produced via immunoSEQ multiplex PCR; TCRdb's table is partial and in-frame only. The sample records under 75,000 clones, about 90% being singletons. Source: CD4+ T cells from peripheral blood mononuclear cells, taken after pregnancy. These receptors all come from a female donor in good health, enrolled as a control in a pregnancy study.

The genes are TRBV7-9 and TRBJ2-5; 9 nucleotides align to TRBD2. The V segment lost 5 bases and the J segment 1 base; nucleotides outside the gene matches: 8. Germline CDR1 is SEHNR and CDR2 is FQNEAQ (reference sequence). This CDR3 spans 16 amino acids. This CDR3 reads CASSRPTSGFQETQYF. For the CDR3, the DNA is TGTGCCAGCAGCCGGCCGACTAGCGGATTCCAAGAGACCCAGTACTTC.

The rearrangement uses TRBV6-5 and TRBJ1-1, with 9 nucleotides matching TRBD1. In germline, CDR1 is MNHEY, CDR2 SVGAGI. The CDR3 loop spans 14 amino acids. V shed 6 bases and J 1 base; nucleotides not matched to a gene: 3. DNA of the CDR3: TGTGCCAGCAGCGAGGACAGGGGGAACACTGAAGCTTTCTTT. Its protein product is CASSEDRGNTEAFF.

The CDR3 region is CASSARENTEAFF. In nucleotides, the CDR3 is TGTGCCAGCAGCGCTCGGGAGAACACTGAAGCTTTCTTT. This chain joins TRBV7-8 and TRBJ1-1, with no clear D. The ends were cut back, 5 bases at V and 1 base at J, with 8 bases in the middle. The germline V gene has CDR1 SGHVS and CDR2 FQNEAQ. The CDR3 runs 13 residues. Full variable domain (rest looked up from reference TRBV7-8 and TRBJ1-1): GAGVSQSPRYKVAKRGQDVALRCDPISGHVSLFWYQQALGQGPEFLTYFQNEAQLDKSGLPSDRFFAERPEGSVSTLKIQRTQQEDSAVYLCASSARENTEAFFGQGTRLTVV.

This clone was counted a single time. The CDR3 nucleotides read TGTGCCAGCAGCCCTGGGTGGCAGGGGAATTCACCCCTCCACTTT. Amino acids: CASSPGWQGNSPLHF. The chain carries TRBV9 and TRBJ1-6, with D possibly matching TRBD1 (6 bases). The length of the CDR3 is 15 residues. From germline, CDR1 is SGDLS and CDR2 YYNGEE. The V end was cut by 4 bases, the J end by 7 bases, with 15 bases between.

This sequence joins TRBV18 and TRBJ1-5; D might be TRBD1 (6 bases). Germline lookup yields CDR1 KGHSH and CDR2 LQKENI. The CDR3 covers 15 residues. V was shortened by 3 bases and J by 4 bases, with 13 bases between the two germline ends. CDR3 coding DNA: TGTGCCAGCTCACCCTCTAGACAGGAGAATCAGCCCCAGCATTTT. Translating gives CASSPSRQENQPQHF.

The CDR3 here is CASSLRGGNTEAFF. For the CDR3, the DNA is TGTGCCAGCAGTCTACGGGGGGGGAACACTGAAGCTTTCTTT. The chain employs TRBV25-1 and TRBJ1-1, with D possibly TRBD1 on 5 matching bases. This CDR3 has 14 residues. Germline CDR1 and CDR2: MGHDK and SYGVNS. Trimming took 5 bases from V and 1 from J, leaving 11 bases between them.

The V gene is TRBV7-2, the J gene TRBJ1-1; TRBD1 agrees at 7 bases. Germline V gene data show CDR1 as SGHTA and CDR2 as FQGNSA. The CDR3 covers 13 residues. The V gene end was trimmed by 2 bases and the J gene end by 3 bases; junction bases not matched to a gene: 0. This chain's CDR3 is CASSLQGDTEAFF. In nucleotides, the CDR3 is TGTGCCAGCAGCTTACAGGGGGACACTGAAGCTTTCTTT.

A single count supports this clone. The chain joins TRBV7-3 to TRBJ1-1; D is possibly TRBD1 (5 bases). Trimming removed 2 bases at V and 0 bases at J, with 10 bases between. CDR3 length: 15 residues. The germline V gene has CDR1 SGHTA and CDR2 FQGTGA. The CDR3 protein is CASSLQGRMNTEAFF. Written as DNA, the CDR3 is TGTGCCAGCAGCTTACAGGGCCGAATGAACACTGAAGCTTTCTTT.

The chain couples TRBV7-2 to TRBJ2-7, with a possible D match to TRBD2 (5 bases). V lost 4 bases and J 0 bases, leaving 13 bases between the germline ends. This CDR3 region has 15 residues. In germline, CDR1 is SGHTA, CDR2 FQGNSA. CDR3 DNA: TGTGCCAGCAGCTACACACCGGGATTCTCCTACGAGCAGTACTTC. As protein: CASSYTPGFSYEQYF.

This sequence joins TRBV4-3 and TRBJ1-2, with 10 positions matching TRBD1. This CDR3 has 15 amino acids. The trim removed 1 base at V and 7 bases at J, leaving 6 bases unmatched. Germline V gene data show CDR1 as LGHNA and CDR2 as YSLEER. CDR3 nucleotide sequence: TGCGCCAGCAGCCAAGGACAGGGGGCCCTAGGTGGCTACACCTTC. Translated: CASSQGQGALGGYTF.

As DNA, the CDR3 is TGTGCCAGCAGCGTAGGGGACGGGGGGGCCGAAACAGATACGCAGTATTTT. It codes for CASSVGDGGAETDTQYF. The V and J genes are TRBV9 and TRBJ2-3; 8 bases match TRBD2. The CDR3 covers 17 residues. V lost 0 bases, J lost 3 bases, and 9 bases stayed unmatched. In germline, CDR1 is SGDLS, CDR2 YYNGEE. Using reference TRBV9 and TRBJ2-3 for the parts outside the CDR3, the full variable domain is DSGVTQTPKHLITATGQRVTLRCSPRSGDLSVYWYQQSLDQGLQFLIQYYNGEERAKGNILERFSAQQFPDLHSELNLSSLELGDSALYFCASSVGDGGAETDTQYFGPGTRLTVL.

The genes are TRBV7-9 and TRBJ2-4, with a possible D match to TRBD1 (6 bases). The V and J ends lost 1 base and 12 bases respectively, with 16 bases between them. This CDR3 has 14 residues. CDR1 and CDR2 (germline): SEHNR, FQNEAQ (reference sequence). DNA for the CDR3: TGTGCCAGCAGCTTAGAAGGGGGTATGGTCTCTCAGTACTTC. Residues: CASSLEGGMVSQYF.

This clone was counted a single time. The chain couples TRBV2 to TRBJ1-5; D remains ambiguous. Germline values: CDR1 SNHLY, CDR2 FYNNEI. The length of the CDR3 is 14 residues. Trimming cost V 6 bases and J 1 base, with 10 bases left between them. DNA for the CDR3: TGTGCCAGCAGGAGAGAAATAAGCAATCAGCCCCAGCATTTT. Amino acid sequence: CASRREISNQPQHF. The variable domain in full, with the rest retrieved from reference TRBV2 and TRBJ1-5, is EPEVTQTPSHQVTQMGQEVILRCVPISNHLYFYWYRQILGQKVEFLVSFYNNEISEKSEIFDDQFSVERPDGSNFTLKIRSTKLEDSAMYFCASRREISNQPQHFGDGTRLSIL.

The J gene is TRBJ2-1, the V gene TRBV7-8; 10 nucleotides match TRBD2. V dropped 4 bases and J dropped 9; count of bases not matched to a gene: 9. This CDR3 region has 15 residues. CDR1 and CDR2 (germline): SGHVS, FQNEAQ. CDR3 sequence: CASSWLSGGAGEQFF. CDR3 bases: TGTGCCAGCAGCTGGCTAAGCGGGGGGGCCGGTGAGCAGTTCTTC.

The chain recombines TRBV4-3 with TRBJ1-2; 7 bases align to TRBD1. Germline V gives CDR1 LGHNA, CDR2 YSLEER. This CDR3 has 16 residues. J lost 1 base, V lost 0 bases, and 5 bases had no gene match. The CDR3 region has the DNA TGCGCCAGCAGCCAAGATCCCCAGGGGGGTAACTATGGCTACACCTTC. It yields the protein CASSQDPQGGNYGYTF.

This clone was recorded a few times. The chain employs TRBV7-2 and TRBJ1-5, with D uncertain. This CDR3 has 15 residues. V lost 5 bases and J lost 1, with 12 bases in between. Germline assignment: CDR1 SGHTA and CDR2 FQGNSA. The CDR3: CASSQITGSNQPQHF. The CDR3, as DNA: TGTGCCAGCAGCCAAATAACGGGGAGCAATCAGCCCCAGCATTTT.

The chain links TRBV10-3 to TRBJ1-6, with D maybe TRBD1 (5 bases). V gave up 2 bases and J gave up 5 bases, with 7 bases separating them. Per germline, CDR1 ENHRY and CDR2 SYGVKD. The CDR3 has 14 amino acids. This CDR3 reads CAISEARDNSPLHF. The CDR3, as DNA: TGTGCCATCAGTGAGGCCAGGGATAATTCACCCCTCCACTTT.

This clone was detected once. V is TRBV6-5 and J is TRBJ1-1; no definite D call. V shed 2 bases and J shed 2 bases, with 6 bases lying between them. The germline gives CDR1 MNHEY, CDR2 SVGAGI. There are 13 residues in the CDR3. The CDR3, as DNA: TGTGCCAGCAGTTACAGAACAAACACTGAAGCTTTCTTT. Translation gives CASSYRTNTEAFF.

The chain combines TRBV9 with TRBJ1-1, with 11 nucleotides matching TRBD1. In germline, CDR1 is SGDLS, CDR2 YYNGEE. The CDR3 consists of 14 residues. V lost 3 bases and J lost 4; bases outside the gene matches: 2. The CDR3 loop is CASSGDRGTTEAFF. The CDR3 DNA follows: TGTGCCAGCAGCGGGGACAGGGGGACCACTGAAGCTTTCTTT.

The gene calls are TRBV19 and TRBJ1-3, with D tentatively TRBD1 (6 bases). The V end was cut by 1 base, the J end by 2 bases, with 9 bases between. The germline gives CDR1 LNHDA, CDR2 SQIVND (reference sequence). CDR3 length: 15 amino acids. Here the CDR3 reads CASSIGGGAGNTIYF. CDR3 sequence (DNA): TGTGCCAGTAGTATAGGAGGGGGAGCTGGAAACACCATATATTTT.